This T cell receptor (beta chain) was retrieved from a study of blood T cells in healthy people across ages. Study-level points and caveats: Per million T cells, the diversity of TCR beta decreased roughly linearly as age advanced.

The use of a sample-barcoded 5' primer and a J-beta primer mix characterized a second PCR of roughly 6 to 11 cycles. A single record per CDR3 protein comes from TCRdb applying MiXCR to the 5' RACE reads. The sample has about 830,000 distinct CDR3 sequences; 62% are singletons. This clonotype was detected a few times. Its antigen is not known. The CDR3 runs 14 residues. Trimming removed 10 bases at V and 7 bases at J, with 22 bases between. Material: blood. This chain uses TRBV12-3 or TRBV12-4 with TRBJ1-2; no clear D. This clonotype was sampled from a man aged 25-45 years in good health. CDR3 nucleotides: TGTGCCACCAACGCCCTTGTATGGACGGGTGGCTACACCTTC. This sequence encodes CATNALVWTGGYTF.